This entry lists 10 T cell receptor beta chains sequenced from one sample in a study of blood T cell repertoires in COVID-19. Here immunoSEQ multiplex PCR was the method, and the copy in TCRdb shows in-frame clones only, minus some. The data hold fewer than 400,000 clones, with 90% observed a single time. The sample taken for sequencing was PBMCs or T cells enriched from blood (not recorded which). The receptors originated from a woman younger than 45 who had been exposed to COVID-19.

The V call is TRBV7-7, the J call TRBJ1-5, with 9 bases fitting TRBD1. This CDR3 is built from 15 residues. Germline V lookup: CDR1 SSHAT, CDR2 FNYEAQ (reference sequence). With 6 bases clipped from V and 5 bases from J, the junction kept 8 bases outside the gene matches. CDR3 loop: CASRNTGGADQPQHF. Here the CDR3 DNA reads TGTGCCAGCAGAAACACAGGGGGCGCGGATCAGCCCCAGCATTTT.

This clone was observed a single time. This chain links TRBV11-2 with TRBJ1-5, with unresolved D. V was shortened by 0 bases and J by 6 bases, with 6 bases between the two germline ends. Per the germline V gene, CDR1 is SGHAT and CDR2 is FQNNGV. This CDR3 contains 13 residues. The CDR3 loop reads CASSLESRQPQHF. The CDR3 DNA is TGTGCCAGCAGCTTAGAATCCCGTCAGCCCCAGCATTTT.

The chain has TRBV5-5 and TRBJ1-2, with 11 bases matching TRBD1. The CDR3 runs 16 residues. Germline CDR1 SGHKS, CDR2 YYEKEE (reference sequence). V gave up 3 bases and J gave up 7 bases; unmatched junction bases: 11. The chain's CDR3 is CASSWDRGAGTSGYTF. The CDR3 coding sequence is TGTGCCAGCAGCTGGGACAGGGGGGCAGGGACGAGTGGCTACACCTTC.

This clone appeared once. The rearrangement links TRBV13 to TRBJ2-3; 9 bases agree with TRBD1. Per germline, CDR1 PRHDT and CDR2 FYEKMQ (reference sequence). Trimming took 4 bases from V and 6 from J; bases not matched to a gene: 11. This CDR3 region has 16 residues. The CDR3: CASSSSWTGVVDTQYF. Here the CDR3 DNA reads TGTGCCAGCAGCTCTTCGTGGACAGGGGTGGTGGATACGCAGTATTTT.

This chain links TRBV19 with TRBJ1-5; possibly TRBD1 for D (6 bases). Trimming cost V 6 bases and J 3 bases, with 15 bases left between them. This CDR3 is 15 amino acids long. Germline CDR1 reads LNHDA; CDR2 reads SQIVND (reference sequence). CDR3 residues: CASRNGGAPNQPQHF. The DNA of the CDR3 is TGTGCCAGTAGGAATGGGGGGGCCCCCAATCAGCCCCAGCATTTT.

The chain combines TRBV6-2 or TRBV6-3 with TRBJ1-2; maybe TRBD1 (6 bases). This CDR3 is built from 15 residues. Germline CDR1 reads MNHEY; CDR2 reads SVGEGT. With 5 bases removed from V and 4 bases from J, the gap between germline ends came to 17 bases. CDR3 sequence: CASSNRARLAYGYTF. As DNA, the CDR3 is TGTGCCAGCAGTAACAGGGCCCGCCTAGCCTATGGCTACACCTTC.

The rearrangement uses TRBV11-2 and TRBJ2-4; maybe TRBD2 (5 bases). The length of the CDR3 is 16 residues. Germline V gene lookup returns CDR1 SGHAT and CDR2 FQNNGV. Trimming stripped 3 bases from V and 0 bases from J, with 12 bases between. CDR3 loop: CASSLSGILAKNIQYF. The CDR3, as DNA: TGTGCCAGCAGCTTGAGCGGAATCCTAGCCAAAAACATTCAGTACTTC.

This chain links TRBV2 with TRBJ1-2; D is possibly TRBD1 (6 bases). CDR3 length equals 14 residues. Trimming took 7 bases from V and 2 from J, leaving 14 bases between them. Germline values: CDR1 SNHLY, CDR2 FYNNEI. The CDR3 nucleotides read TGTGCCAGCACCCTAACAGGGTCCAACTATGGCTACACCTTC. Translated: CASTLTGSNYGYTF.

The CDR3 DNA follows: TGTGCCAGCAGCCGGGACATGAACACTGAAGCTTTCTTT. This codes for CASSRDMNTEAFF. The chain is built from TRBV13 and TRBJ1-1; D might be TRBD1 (6 bases). V dropped 5 bases and J dropped 0 bases, with 7 bases sitting between them. Germline-derived CDR1 and CDR2 are PRHDT and FYEKMQ (reference sequence). This CDR3 has 13 residues.

The chain uses TRBV30 and TRBJ1-1; 7 positions match TRBD1. The V segment lost 8 bases and the J segment 0 bases; nucleotides outside the gene matches: 12. Germline loops: CDR1 GTSNPN, CDR2 SVGIG (reference sequence). This CDR3 comprises 15 residues. In nucleotides, the CDR3 is TGTGCCATCCGCCGGGACAGCTTTATGAACACTGAAGCTTTCTTT. Amino acids: CAIRRDSFMNTEAFF.